One and the same sample provided the 27 T cell receptor beta chains below, sequenced in a study of radiotherapy plus CTLA-4 blockade in lung cancer. Here immunoSEQ multiplex PCR was the method, and the copy in TCRdb shows in-frame clones only, minus some. Here the sample spans roughly 80,000 clones, 78% being singletons. Material: peripheral blood, obtained from a patient treated with radiotherapy plus ipilimumab. These receptors came from a human donor with non-small cell lung cancer who had a partial response to radiotherapy plus ipilimumab. Some clones in this sample may be carry-over from other donors' samples.

The chain uses TRBV29-1 and TRBJ1-3, with 7 nucleotides matching TRBD1. This CDR3 region has 16 residues. With V trimmed by 5 bases and J by 0 bases, 10 bases remained unmatched. The germline CDR1 and CDR2 sequences are SQVTM and ANQGSEA. The CDR3 sequence: CSVYGTVEDSGNTIYF. The CDR3 nucleotides read TGCAGCGTTTACGGGACAGTCGAAGACTCTGGAAACACCATATATTTT.

The V and J genes are TRBV6-5 and TRBJ1-5; 8 nucleotides align to TRBD1. The CDR3 is 15 amino acids. The ends lost 5 bases at V and 7 bases at J; junction bases unmatched: 10. The germline V gene has CDR1 MNHEY and CDR2 SVGAGI. The CDR3 region has the DNA TGTGCCAGCAGTCCTACTTACAGGGGGGAACAGCCCCAGCATTTT. Translating gives CASSPTYRGEQPQHF.

This chain connects TRBV7-6 to TRBJ2-5, with D possibly matching TRBD2 (7 bases). The CDR3 is 15 amino acids. Germline V lookup: CDR1 SGHVS, CDR2 FNYEAQ. Trimming cost V 5 bases and J 5 bases, with 18 bases left between them. The CDR3 spells CASSDNRGATETQYF. The CDR3 coding sequence is TGTGCCAGCAGCGATAATCGGGGGGCTACGGAGACCCAGTACTTC.

This clone showed up just once. The rearrangement uses TRBV7-2 and TRBJ2-1; 13 positions agree with TRBD2. The germline gives CDR1 SGHTA, CDR2 FQGNSA. The CDR3 is 15 residues long. The V gene end was trimmed by 5 bases and the J gene end by 5 bases; junction bases not matched to a gene: 3. The CDR3 DNA is TGTGCCAGCAGCCCCGGACTAGCGGGGGACAATGAGCAGTTCTTC. It encodes CASSPGLAGDNEQFF.

In this sample, this clone turned up a few times. V is TRBV7-9 and J is TRBJ1-5; 7 bases are shared with TRBD1. This CDR3 comprises 16 residues. J gave up 7 bases and V 1 base, and 10 bases lay outside the gene matches. Germline values: CDR1 SEHNR, CDR2 FQNEAQ (reference sequence). CDR3 amino acids: CASSLVGGRGYQPQHF. The CDR3 DNA sequence: TGTGCCAGCAGCTTAGTAGGTGGCAGGGGGTACCAGCCCCAGCATTTT.

This clone showed up just a few times. The chain joins TRBV10-3 to TRBJ1-4; D is ambiguous. The CDR3 contains 15 residues. The germline CDR1 and CDR2 sequences are ENHRY and SYGVKD. Trimming left V 2 bases short and J 3 bases short, with 10 bases between. CDR3 sequence: CAISERVSSNEKLFF. CDR3 in DNA: TGTGCCATCAGTGAGCGGGTGTCGTCTAATGAAAAACTGTTTTTT.

This chain uses TRBV7-2 with TRBJ2-2, with a weak D call TRBD2 (6 bases). Trimming stripped 4 bases from V and 5 bases from J, with 8 bases between. This CDR3 has 13 amino acids. The germline V gene has CDR1 SGHTA and CDR2 FQGNSA. The CDR3 loop reads CASSSLATGELFF. Written as DNA, the CDR3 is TGTGCCAGCAGCTCCCTAGCGACCGGGGAGCTGTTTTTT.

This chain connects TRBV6-1 to TRBJ1-2; TRBD1 aligns across 9 bases. Trimming took 2 bases from V and 5 from J; bases not matched to a gene: 3. This CDR3 comprises 14 residues. Germline CDR1 MNHNS, CDR2 SASEGT. The CDR3 spells CASSEYGTGYGYTF. The CDR3 nucleotides read TGTGCCAGCAGTGAATACGGGACAGGGTATGGCTACACCTTC.

This rearrangement joins TRBV5-1 to TRBJ2-1, with 7 bases matching TRBD1. In germline, CDR1 is SGHRS, CDR2 YFSETQ. Germline trimming cut 4 bases from V and 5 bases from J; bases unmatched to any gene: 6. The CDR3 is made up of 14 amino acids. As DNA, the CDR3 is TGCGCCAGCAGCGCCGGACAGGTTGACAATGAGCAGTTCTTC. It encodes CASSAGQVDNEQFF.

This clone showed up just a few times. J is TRBJ1-5 and V is TRBV28; D is possibly TRBD1 (6 bases). The CDR3 totals 16 residues. Between the trimmed V and J ends, which lost 5 bases and 2 bases, there was a span of 16 bases. Germline lookup yields CDR1 MDHEN and CDR2 SYDVKM. In DNA, the CDR3 is TGTGCCAGCAGTCCCGAACAGGGTATGCGCAATCAGCCCCAGCATTTT. Translating it yields CASSPEQGMRNQPQHF. The full variable domain, in which reference TRBV28 and TRBJ1-5 provide the parts outside the CDR3, is DVKVTQSSRYLVKRTGEKVFLECVQDMDHENMFWYRQDPGLGLRLIYFSYDVKMKEKGDIPEGYSVSREKKERFSLILESASTNQTSMYLCASSPEQGMRNQPQHFGDGTRLSIL.

The gene calls are TRBV7-3 and TRBJ2-5; D unresolved. The J call may be incorrect, as the DNA end agrees better with TRBJ2-7. The CDR3 is 13 amino acids. Germline V lookup: CDR1 SGHTA, CDR2 FQGTGA. CDR3 DNA: TGTGCCAGCAGCTTAACCCCATCCTACGAGCAGTACTTC. Residues: CASSLTPSYEQYF.

The gene calls are TRBV28 and TRBJ2-4, with D unresolved. V lost 3 bases and J 6 bases, leaving 12 bases between the germline ends. The V gene's germline CDR1 is MDHEN and CDR2 SYDVKM. This CDR3 is built from 14 residues. The CDR3 nucleotides are TGTGCCAGCAGTTTCTACGGTACGGGAAACATTCAGTACTTC. Its translation is CASSFYGTGNIQYF.

This clone was observed a handful of times. This chain uses TRBV14 with TRBJ2-1; 8 bases are shared with TRBD2. Trimming at V came to 2 bases and at J to 1 base, leaving 10 bases not matched to a gene. From germline, CDR1 is SGHDN and CDR2 FVKESK. The CDR3 loop spans 18 amino acids. CDR3 sequence reads: CASSQPKLAGLSYNEQFF. The CDR3 coding sequence is TGTGCCAGCAGCCAACCGAAATTAGCGGGACTTTCCTACAATGAGCAGTTCTTC.

The rearrangement uses TRBV5-5 and TRBJ2-7; TRBD1 aligns across 12 bases. CDR3 length: 14 residues. V shed 7 bases, J shed 6 bases, and the junction held 8 bases outside the gene matches. In germline, CDR1 is SGHKS, CDR2 YYEKEE (reference sequence). The CDR3 DNA reads as TGTGCCAGCTCTGGGACAGGGGGCGCGTCCGAGCAGTACTTC. Its translation is CASSGTGGASEQYF.

This chain connects TRBV11-2 to TRBJ2-1; 10 nucleotides align to TRBD2. This CDR3 has 15 residues. CDR1 is SGHAT and CDR2 is FQNNGV in the germline V gene. The V segment lost 5 bases and the J segment 6 bases; nucleotides outside the gene matches: 7. CDR3 nucleotides: TGTGCCAGCAGCATATCAATAGCGGGAGGCAATGAGCAGTTCTTC. Its protein is CASSISIAGGNEQFF. Complete variable domain (other parts from reference TRBV11-2 and TRBJ2-1): EAGVAQSPRYKIIEKRQSVAFWCNPISGHATLYWYQQILGQGPKLLIQFQNNGVVDDSQLPKDRFSAERLKGVDSTLKIQPAKLEDSAVYLCASSISIAGGNEQFFGPGTRLTVL.

This clone was seen only a few times. The sample has other DNA sequences that encode this CDR3 too. V usage is TRBV11-3 and J usage is TRBJ2-2; TRBD2 matches at 7 bases. This CDR3 comprises 15 residues. In germline, CDR1 is SGHNT, CDR2 YENEEA. V gave up 5 bases and J gave up 0 bases; unmatched junction bases: 3. The CDR3 protein is CASSISGSNTGELFF. DNA for the CDR3: TGTGCCAGCAGCATTAGCGGGTCGAACACCGGGGAGCTGTTTTTT.

The chain carries TRBV6-1 and TRBJ2-2, with D perhaps TRBD2 (6 bases). From germline, CDR1 is MNHNS and CDR2 SASEGT. Trimming cost V 6 bases and J 4 bases, with 15 bases left between them. The CDR3 spans 15 residues. The CDR3 DNA reads TGTGCCAGCAGGTGGAGGGAGGTTGCCACCGGGGAGCTGTTTTTT. Translation: CASRWREVATGELFF.

The genes are TRBV7-2 and TRBJ2-1; D is ambiguous. Trimming removed 1 base at V and 8 bases at J, with 12 bases between. From germline, CDR1 is SGHTA and CDR2 FQGNSA. The CDR3 has 14 amino acids. The CDR3 reads CASSLDYTRYEQFF. In nucleotides, the CDR3 is TGTGCCAGCAGCTTAGATTATACCCGGTATGAGCAGTTCTTC.

The CDR3, as DNA: TGTGCCAGCAGCGTAGGGGGGGGCGCAGGTAACACTGAAGCTTTCTTT. Amino acids: CASSVGGGAGNTEAFF. The chain has TRBV9 and TRBJ1-1, with a possible D match to TRBD1 (6 bases). Trimming left V 0 bases short and J 2 bases short, with 14 bases between. The germline gives CDR1 SGDLS, CDR2 YYNGEE. The CDR3 runs 16 residues.

The V and J genes are TRBV6-5 and TRBJ1-4, with D possibly TRBD1 on 5 matching bases. This CDR3 spans 14 amino acids. Germline-derived CDR1 and CDR2 are MNHEY and SVGAGI. V shed 5 bases and J shed 7 bases, with 14 bases lying between them. The CDR3 sequence: CASSDRTRGEKLFF. DNA of the CDR3: TGTGCCAGCAGTGACCGGACTAGGGGTGAAAAACTGTTTTTT.

In DNA, the CDR3 is TGTGCCAGCAGCTCGGTCGACTATGGCTACACCTTC. As protein: CASSSVDYGYTF. The chain combines TRBV5-5 with TRBJ1-2, with no clear D. V was trimmed by 3 bases and J by 3 bases, leaving 6 bases between them. The CDR3 consists of 12 residues. Germline V gene sequence: CDR1 SGHKS, CDR2 YYEKEE (reference sequence).

J is TRBJ1-2 and V is TRBV2; unclear D gene. The CDR3 has 14 residues. Deletions cut 6 bases from V and 12 bases from J, with 23 bases between. Germline lookup yields CDR1 SNHLY and CDR2 FYNNEI. The CDR3, as DNA: TGTGCCAGCAGGAGATCCTTGGTCCTTAATGCCCACACCTTC. It codes for CASRRSLVLNAHTF.

The V call is TRBV5-8, the J call TRBJ1-2; TRBD1 agrees at 7 bases. J gave up 1 base and V 0 bases, and 6 bases lay outside the gene matches. Per the germline V gene, CDR1 is SGHTS and CDR2 is YDEGEE. This CDR3 contains 16 residues. CDR3 sequence: CASSLGQGSFNYGYTF. CDR3 nucleotide sequence: TGTGCCAGCAGCTTGGGACAGGGCAGTTTTAACTATGGCTACACCTTC.

The CDR3 DNA is TGCGCCAGCAGTATGAGTAGCGGGAGAAATGAGCAGTTCTTC. Translated: CASSMSSGRNEQFF. The chain employs TRBV5-1 and TRBJ2-1, with 9 bases aligning to TRBD2. V was clipped by 5 bases and J by 7 bases; unmatched bases: 7. Germline assignment: CDR1 SGHRS and CDR2 YFSETQ. CDR3 size: 14 residues.

The chain uses TRBV5-1 and TRBJ2-6, with D possibly being TRBD1 (6 bases). The CDR3 is made up of 17 amino acids. The V gene lost 1 base and the J gene lost 0 bases, with 11 bases spanning the gap. Germline V gene sequence: CDR1 SGHRS, CDR2 YFSETQ. The chain's CDR3 is CASSLNTGTSGANVLTF. CDR3 nucleotides: TGCGCCAGCAGCTTGAACACAGGGACCTCTGGGGCCAACGTCCTGACTTTC.

The genes are TRBV28 and TRBJ2-7; 10 bases line up with TRBD1. The CDR3 covers 15 residues. J lost 13 bases, V lost 6 bases, and 18 bases had no gene match. The germline V gene has CDR1 MDHEN and CDR2 SYDVKM. CDR3: CASRVSGQGKGMGYF. CDR3 coding DNA: TGTGCCAGCAGAGTATCGGGACAGGGGAAAGGTATGGGTTACTTC.

The chain joins TRBV11-2 to TRBJ1-2; 11 bases are a match to TRBD1. J lost 8 bases, V lost 0 bases, and 5 bases had no gene match. This CDR3 has 15 residues. CDR1 and CDR2 from the germline V gene are SGHAT and FQNNGV. The CDR3 DNA reads as TGTGCCAGCAGCTTAGATTACGGGACAGGGGGAGGCTACACCTTC. Amino acid sequence: CASSLDYGTGGGYTF.